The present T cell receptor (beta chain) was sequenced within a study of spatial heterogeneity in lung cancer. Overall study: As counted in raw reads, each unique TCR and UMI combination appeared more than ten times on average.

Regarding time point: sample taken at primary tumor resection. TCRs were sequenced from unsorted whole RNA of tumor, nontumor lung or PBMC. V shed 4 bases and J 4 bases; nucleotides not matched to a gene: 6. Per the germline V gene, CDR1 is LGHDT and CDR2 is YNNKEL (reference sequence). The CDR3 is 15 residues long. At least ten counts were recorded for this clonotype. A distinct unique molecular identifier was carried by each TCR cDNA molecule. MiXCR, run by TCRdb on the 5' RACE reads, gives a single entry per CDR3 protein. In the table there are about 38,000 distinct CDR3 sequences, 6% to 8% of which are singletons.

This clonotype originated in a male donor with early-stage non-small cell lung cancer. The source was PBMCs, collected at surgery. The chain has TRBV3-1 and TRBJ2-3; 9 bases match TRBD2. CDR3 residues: CASSPGLAFPDTQYF. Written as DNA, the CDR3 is TGTGCCAGCAGCCCTGGACTAGCGTTCCCAGATACGCAGTATTTT.